The clone carrying this T cell receptor (beta chain) was found many times. Its antigen is not known. Germline CDR1 is SGHKS and CDR2 is YYEKEE (reference sequence). V lost 0 bases to trimming and J lost 2 bases, with 6 bases between them. The length of the CDR3 is 13 residues. TCRdb recomputed calls from the 5' RACE reads with MiXCR, one row per CDR3 protein. The sample has under 300,000 distinct CDR3 sequences, 6.5% to 8.5% seen once; the top ten hold approximately 0.85%. The sample is drawn from a study of T cells after yellow fever vaccination. About the research overall: Low-cell-number fractions underwent preparation using SMART-Seq v4 Ultra Low Input.

Study-level points and caveats: The booster response re-showed most primary clones: around 97% CD4, approximately 90% CD8. Of the clonotypes, a small share occurred in both CD4 and CD8 compartments. There was a possibility that FACS-sorted repertoires contained abundant clonotypes contaminating from the bulk population.

The chain recombines TRBV5-5 with TRBJ2-7; no definite D call. This TCR came from a man under 40 who received the YFV17D yellow fever vaccine. Material: CD4+ T cells sorted from PBMCs, obtained 15 days after the yellow fever booster vaccination. CDR3 in DNA: TGTGCCAGCAGCTTGGAAGCTACCTACGAGCAGTACTTC. Residues: CASSLEATYEQYF.